These 15 T cell receptor beta chains originate from one sample sequenced in a study of T-cell reconstitution after alpha-beta-depleted transplantation in children. The library targeted TCRbeta and was prepared with unique molecular identifiers. TCRdb recomputed calls from the PCR reads with MiXCR, one row per CDR3 protein. The sample records hundreds of thousands of distinct CDR3 sequences, 10% to 15% being singletons. The source material was PBMCs, sampled before TCRalphabeta/CD19-depleted stem cell transplant. The receptors come from a girl aged 2-10 years with congenital amegakaryocytic thrombocytopenia, due to receive a stem cell transplant.

V usage is TRBV7-9 and J usage is TRBJ2-3; D gene uncertain. The CDR3 spans 17 residues. V dropped 0 bases and J dropped 5 bases, with 18 bases sitting between them. Germline-derived CDR1 and CDR2 are SEHNR and FQNEAQ (reference sequence). The CDR3, as DNA: TGTGCCAGCAGCTTAGCCCCGCCAGACCAAAGGAGAGATACGCAGTATTTT. This sequence encodes CASSLAPPDQRRDTQYF.

At least ten counts were recorded for this clonotype. This chain uses TRBV12-3 or TRBV12-4 with TRBJ2-2, with D perhaps assigned TRBD1 or TRBD2 (5 bases each). Trimming took off 1 base at V and 1 base at J, with 25 bases between the two ends. This CDR3 has 21 amino acids. The CDR3 bases are TGTGCCAGCAGTTTAGGAGGGACCCACTCGTGGGCGCGTAAGAACACCGGGGAGCTGTTTTTT. This gives the protein CASSLGGTHSWARKNTGELFF.

This sequence joins TRBV4-2 and TRBJ2-6; D unresolved. Germline CDR1 LGHNA, CDR2 YNFKEQ. The CDR3 loop spans 15 amino acids. Trimming shortened V by 0 bases and J by 0 bases, and 3 bases separated the two germline ends. The CDR3 reads CASSQESSGANVLTF. CDR3 in DNA: TGTGCCAGCAGCCAAGAAAGCTCTGGGGCCAACGTCCTGACTTTC.

The CDR3 sequence: CASSLETGGRVSDTGELFF. CDR3 in DNA: TGTGCCAGCAGCTTAGAGACAGGGGGCAGGGTCTCCGACACCGGGGAGCTGTTTTTT. This chain connects TRBV7-8 to TRBJ2-2; 10 nucleotides line up with TRBD1. The CDR3 loop spans 19 amino acids. V dropped 1 base and J dropped 3; count of bases not matched to a gene: 11. Germline V lookup: CDR1 SGHVS, CDR2 FQNEAQ.

The table lists this clonotype with many counts. The rearrangement links TRBV5-1 to TRBJ2-1; 7 nucleotides agree with TRBD2. Germline V gene data show CDR1 as SGHRS and CDR2 as YFSETQ. CDR3 length equals 13 residues. Trimming cost V 1 base and J 9 bases; bases outside gene matches: 4. The CDR3 here is CASSLYSGGEQFF. The DNA of the CDR3 is TGCGCCAGCAGCTTGTATTCGGGGGGTGAGCAGTTCTTC.

This clonotype was found a few times. The chain links TRBV18 to TRBJ2-1, with a possible D match to TRBD1 (6 bases). The CDR3 consists of 14 residues. Deletions cut 5 bases from V and 8 bases from J, with 16 bases between. Germline CDR1 is KGHSH and CDR2 is LQKENI. CDR3 coding DNA: TGTGCCAGCTCATCGCCTGACAGGTCCCATGAGCAGTTCTTC. It yields the protein CASSSPDRSHEQFF.

The chain links TRBV20-1 to TRBJ2-7; D is uncertain. The V gene's germline CDR1 is DFQATT and CDR2 SNEGSKA (reference sequence). This CDR3 region has 12 residues. Between the trimmed V and J ends, which lost 5 bases and 4 bases, there was a span of 12 bases. The CDR3, as DNA: TGCAGTGCTGGCTTCGGCGATTACGAGCAGTACTTC. This gives the protein CSAGFGDYEQYF.

The chain couples TRBV27 to TRBJ1-2; 10 bases fit TRBD1. There are 14 residues in the CDR3. CDR1 is MNHEY, CDR2 SMNVEV, per germline (reference sequence). V gave up 7 bases and J gave up 3 bases; unmatched junction bases: 5. Written as DNA, the CDR3 is TGTGCCAGCACCCTGACAGGGGGCGACTATGGCTACACCTTC. It yields the protein CASTLTGGDYGYTF.

This clonotype was found many times. V usage is TRBV20-1 and J usage is TRBJ2-1; 9 bases line up with TRBD2. This CDR3 region has 15 residues. The germline V gene encodes CDR1 DFQATT and CDR2 SNEGSKA (reference sequence). Germline trimming cut 0 bases from V and 6 bases from J; bases unmatched to any gene: 6. CDR3 in amino acids: CSARERGRAVNEQFF. The CDR3 nucleotides are TGCAGTGCTAGAGAACGCGGGAGGGCAGTCAATGAGCAGTTCTTC.

This clonotype turned up a few times. This chain links TRBV15 with TRBJ2-1; the D is unclear. Germline V gives CDR1 LNHNV, CDR2 YYDKDF (reference sequence). V dropped 0 bases and J dropped 7 bases, with 13 bases sitting between them. CDR3 length: 15 residues. The CDR3 DNA is TGTGCCACCAGCAGAGATCGAGGATTAGCTAATGAGCAGTTCTTC. Protein: CATSRDRGLANEQFF.

The table lists this clonotype with many counts. The genes are TRBV12-3 or TRBV12-4 and TRBJ2-5; D is uncertain. The CDR3 length is 13 residues. The V and J ends lost 4 bases and 2 bases respectively, with 8 bases between them. The DNA of the CDR3 is TGTGCCAGCAGTTCTAGTGATCAAGAGACCCAGTACTTC. Its translation is CASSSSDQETQYF.

There are many counts of this clonotype. The V gene is TRBV5-1, the J gene TRBJ2-1, with TRBD1 identical over 9 bases. Germline lookup yields CDR1 SGHRS and CDR2 YFSETQ. This CDR3 has 14 amino acids. V lost 5 bases and J lost 5; bases outside the gene matches: 5. CDR3 DNA: TGCGCCAGCAGGGCCGGGACAGGGAACAATGAGCAGTTCTTC. This sequence encodes CASRAGTGNNEQFF. The variable domain in full, completed from reference TRBV5-1 and TRBJ2-1, reads KAGVTQTPRYLIKTRGQQVTLSCSPISGHRSVSWYQQTPGQGLQFLFEYFSETQRNKGNFPGRFSGRQFSNSRSEMNVSTLELGDSALYLCASRAGTGNNEQFFGPGTRLTVL.

This clonotype has more than one count but fewer than ten. CDR3 in DNA: TGCGCCAGCAGCTTGGGGCCAGAAGGCAGTACGCAGTATTTT. Translation gives CASSLGPEGSTQYF. This chain joins TRBV5-1 and TRBJ2-3; no definite D call. The V gene's germline CDR1 is SGHRS and CDR2 YFSETQ. Trimming stripped 0 bases from V and 8 bases from J, with 13 bases between. The CDR3 sequence is 14 residues long.

The chain carries TRBV19 and TRBJ2-7; the match to TRBD2 covers 10 bases. Germline-derived CDR1 and CDR2 are LNHDA and SQIVND (reference sequence). The CDR3 loop spans 14 amino acids. J lost 1 base, V lost 9 bases, and 6 bases had no gene match. The CDR3 protein is CASHSGRGSYEQYF. CDR3 DNA: TGTGCCAGCCACAGCGGGAGGGGATCCTACGAGCAGTACTTC. The whole variable domain, remainder taken from reference TRBV19 and TRBJ2-7, is DGGITQSPKYLFRKEGQNVTLSCEQNLNHDAMYWYRQDPGQGLRLIYYSQIVNDFQKGDIAEGYSVSREKKESFPLTVTSAQKNPTAFYLCASHSGRGSYEQYFGPGTRLTVT.

V is TRBV10-3 and J is TRBJ2-7; TRBD1 aligns across 10 bases. Trimming took 10 bases from V and 5 from J; bases not matched to a gene: 8. From germline, CDR1 is ENHRY and CDR2 SYGVKD. This CDR3 contains 13 residues. In DNA form, the CDR3 reads TGTGCCACCGCCGGGACAGGGGCCAACGAGCAGTACTTC. As protein: CATAGTGANEQYF.